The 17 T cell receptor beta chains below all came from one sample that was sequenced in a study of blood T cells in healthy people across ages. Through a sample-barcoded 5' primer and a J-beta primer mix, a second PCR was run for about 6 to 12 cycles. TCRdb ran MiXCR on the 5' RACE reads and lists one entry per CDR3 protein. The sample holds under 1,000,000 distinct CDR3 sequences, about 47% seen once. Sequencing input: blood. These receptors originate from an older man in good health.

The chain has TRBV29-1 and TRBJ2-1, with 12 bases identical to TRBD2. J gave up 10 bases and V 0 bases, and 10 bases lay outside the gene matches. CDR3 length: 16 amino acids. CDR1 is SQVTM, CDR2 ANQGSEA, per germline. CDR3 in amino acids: CSVEDPLAGGPREQFF. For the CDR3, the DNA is TGCAGCGTTGAAGATCCCCTAGCGGGAGGGCCTCGGGAGCAGTTCTTC.

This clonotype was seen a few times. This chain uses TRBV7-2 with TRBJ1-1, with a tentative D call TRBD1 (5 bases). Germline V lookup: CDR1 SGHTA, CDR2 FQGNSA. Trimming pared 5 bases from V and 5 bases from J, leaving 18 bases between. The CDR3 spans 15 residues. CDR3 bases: TGTGCCAGCAGCCCCCTCCATGGGGCTAATACTGAAGCTTTCTTT. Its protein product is CASSPLHGANTEAFF.

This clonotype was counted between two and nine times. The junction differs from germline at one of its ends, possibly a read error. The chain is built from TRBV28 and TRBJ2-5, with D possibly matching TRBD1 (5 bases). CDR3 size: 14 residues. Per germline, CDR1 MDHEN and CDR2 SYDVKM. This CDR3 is CASSYNTGQGTQYF. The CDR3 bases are TGTGCCAGCAGTTATAATACAGGCCAAGGGACCCAGTACTTC.

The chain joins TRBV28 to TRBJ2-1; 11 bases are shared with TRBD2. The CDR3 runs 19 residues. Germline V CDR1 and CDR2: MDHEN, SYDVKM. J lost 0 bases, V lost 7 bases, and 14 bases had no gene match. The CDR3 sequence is CASTIRASGGISSYNEQFF. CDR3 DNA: TGTGCCAGCACCATAAGGGCTAGCGGGGGGATTAGCTCCTACAATGAGCAGTTCTTC.

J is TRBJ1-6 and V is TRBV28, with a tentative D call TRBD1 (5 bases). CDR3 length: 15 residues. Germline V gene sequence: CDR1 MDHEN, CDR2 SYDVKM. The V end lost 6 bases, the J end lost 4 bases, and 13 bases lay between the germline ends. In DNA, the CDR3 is TGTGCCAGCAGGGGGGGGACGGAATATAATTCACCCCTCCACTTT. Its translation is CASRGGTEYNSPLHF.

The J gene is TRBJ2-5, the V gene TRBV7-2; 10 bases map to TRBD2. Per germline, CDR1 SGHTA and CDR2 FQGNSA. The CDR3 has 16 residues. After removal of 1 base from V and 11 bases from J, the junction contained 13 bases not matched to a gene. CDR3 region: CASSLEASGGYNEQYF. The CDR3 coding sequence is TGTGCCAGCAGCTTAGAGGCTAGCGGGGGCTACAATGAGCAGTACTTC.

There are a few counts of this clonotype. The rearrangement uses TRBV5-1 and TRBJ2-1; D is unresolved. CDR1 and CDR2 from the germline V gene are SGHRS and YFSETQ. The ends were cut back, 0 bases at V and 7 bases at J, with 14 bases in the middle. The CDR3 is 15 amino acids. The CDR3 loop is CASSLGPPDRNEQFF. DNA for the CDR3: TGCGCCAGCAGCTTGGGCCCCCCGGATAGGAATGAGCAGTTCTTC.

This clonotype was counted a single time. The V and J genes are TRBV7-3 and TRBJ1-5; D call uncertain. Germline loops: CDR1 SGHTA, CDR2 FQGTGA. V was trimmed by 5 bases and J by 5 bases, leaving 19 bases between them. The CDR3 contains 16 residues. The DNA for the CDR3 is TGTGCCAGCAGCCTTATACGGCGATGGTTTTATCAGCCCCAGCATTTT. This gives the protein CASSLIRRWFYQPQHF.

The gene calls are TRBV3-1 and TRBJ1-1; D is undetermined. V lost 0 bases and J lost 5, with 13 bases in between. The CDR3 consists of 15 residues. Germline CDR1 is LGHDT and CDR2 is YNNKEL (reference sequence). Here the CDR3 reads CASSQDLSVGTEAFF. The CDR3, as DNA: TGTGCCAGCAGCCAAGATCTCAGCGTTGGGACTGAAGCTTTCTTT.

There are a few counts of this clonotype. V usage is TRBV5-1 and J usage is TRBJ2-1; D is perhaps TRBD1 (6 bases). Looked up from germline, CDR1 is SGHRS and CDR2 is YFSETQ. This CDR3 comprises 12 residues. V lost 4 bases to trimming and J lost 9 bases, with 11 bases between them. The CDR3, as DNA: TGCGCCAGCAGCGCCCAGGGGCGTGAGCAGTTCTTC. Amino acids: CASSAQGREQFF.

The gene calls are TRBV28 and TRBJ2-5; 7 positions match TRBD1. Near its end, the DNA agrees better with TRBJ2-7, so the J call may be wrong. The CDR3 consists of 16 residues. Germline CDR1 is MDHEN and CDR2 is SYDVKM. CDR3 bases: TGTGCCAGCAGTTTCTCCCCGGGACAGACCACAGTCGAGCAGTACTTC. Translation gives CASSFSPGQTTVEQYF.

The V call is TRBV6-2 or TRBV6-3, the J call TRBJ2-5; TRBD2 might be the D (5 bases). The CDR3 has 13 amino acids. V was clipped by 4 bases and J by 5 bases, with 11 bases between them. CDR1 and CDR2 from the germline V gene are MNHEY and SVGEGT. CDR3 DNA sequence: TGTGCCAGCAGTTTGAGACTATTGGAGACCCAGTACTTC. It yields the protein CASSLRLLETQYF.

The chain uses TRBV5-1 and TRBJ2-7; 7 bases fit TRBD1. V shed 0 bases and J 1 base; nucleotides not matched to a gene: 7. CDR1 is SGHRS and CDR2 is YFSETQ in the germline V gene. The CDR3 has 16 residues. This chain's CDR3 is CASSLDFGTASYEQYF. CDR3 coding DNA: TGCGCCAGCAGCTTGGATTTTGGGACAGCTTCCTACGAGCAGTACTTC.

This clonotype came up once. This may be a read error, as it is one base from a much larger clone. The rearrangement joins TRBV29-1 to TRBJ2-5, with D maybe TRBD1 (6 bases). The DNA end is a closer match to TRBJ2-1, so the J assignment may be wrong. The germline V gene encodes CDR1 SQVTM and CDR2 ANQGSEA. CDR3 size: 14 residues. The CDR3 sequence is CSVVVARGQETQFF. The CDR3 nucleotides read TGCAGCGTTGTTGTCGCCAGGGGACAAGAGACCCAGTTCTTC.

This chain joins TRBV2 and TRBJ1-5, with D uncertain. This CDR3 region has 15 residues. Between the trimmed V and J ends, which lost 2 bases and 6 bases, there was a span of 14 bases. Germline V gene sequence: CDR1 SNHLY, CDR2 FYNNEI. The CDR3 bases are TGTGCCAGCAGTGAAAGAGGGAGAGGGCCTCAGCCCCAGCATTTT. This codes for CASSERGRGPQPQHF. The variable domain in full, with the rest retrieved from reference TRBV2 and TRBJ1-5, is EPEVTQTPSHQVTQMGQEVILRCVPISNHLYFYWYRQILGQKVEFLVSFYNNEISEKSEIFDDQFSVERPDGSNFTLKIRSTKLEDSAMYFCASSERGRGPQPQHFGDGTRLSIL.

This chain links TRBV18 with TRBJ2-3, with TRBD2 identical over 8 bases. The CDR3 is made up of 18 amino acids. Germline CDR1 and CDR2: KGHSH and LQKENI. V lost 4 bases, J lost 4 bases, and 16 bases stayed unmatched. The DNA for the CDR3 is TGTGCCAGCTCACTTACTTTAGTCCGGGAGGGCCTCTCAGATACGCAGTATTTT. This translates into CASSLTLVREGLSDTQYF. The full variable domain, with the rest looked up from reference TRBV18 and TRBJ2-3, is NAGVMQNPRHLVRRRGQEARLRCSPMKGHSHVYWYRQLPEEGLKFMVYLQKENIIDESGMPKERFSAEFPKEGPSILRIQQVVRGDSAAYFCASSLTLVREGLSDTQYFGPGTRLTVL.

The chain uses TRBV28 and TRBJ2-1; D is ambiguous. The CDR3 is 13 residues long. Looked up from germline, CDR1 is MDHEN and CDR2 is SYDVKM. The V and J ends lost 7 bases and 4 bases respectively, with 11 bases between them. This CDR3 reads CASTRGLYNEQFF. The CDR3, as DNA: TGTGCCAGCACCAGAGGTCTGTACAATGAGCAGTTCTTC. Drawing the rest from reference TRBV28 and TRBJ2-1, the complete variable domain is DVKVTQSSRYLVKRTGEKVFLECVQDMDHENMFWYRQDPGLGLRLIYFSYDVKMKEKGDIPEGYSVSREKKERFSLILESASTNQTSMYLCASTRGLYNEQFFGPGTRLTVL.